The 31 T cell receptor beta chains below come from one sample, sequenced in a study of CD8 T cells in Susac syndrome. Random-hexamer reverse transcription was applied to about 0.5 to 1 ug RNA. Via MiXCR, TCRdb re-called the immunoSEQ multiplex PCR reads, giving one row per CDR3 protein. The profile shows 200,000 to 250,000 distinct CDR3 sequences, about 95% of them singletons. The sequencing input was CD4+ T cells from PBMCs. The receptor set was obtained from a human donor with Susac syndrome.

The chain couples TRBV7-9 to TRBJ1-1, with D unresolved. Germline CDR1 SEHNR, CDR2 FQNEAQ (reference sequence). The V end lost 5 bases, the J end lost 5 bases, and 12 bases lay between the germline ends. CDR3 size: 13 residues. Here the CDR3 reads CASSRSPGTEAFF. For the CDR3, the DNA is TGTGCCAGCAGCCGATCTCCGGGGACTGAAGCTTTCTTT.

The rearrangement uses TRBV10-2 and TRBJ1-5, with 7 bases fitting TRBD1. CDR3 size: 15 residues. CDR1 and CDR2 (germline): WSHSY, SAAADI. Trimming at V came to 0 bases and at J to 1 base, leaving 0 bases not matched to a gene. Here the CDR3 DNA reads TGCGCCAGCAGTGAGTCAGGGGGCAGCAATCAGCCCCAGCATTTT. It yields the protein CASSESGGSNQPQHF.

The V call is TRBV20-1, the J call TRBJ1-2; 8 positions agree with TRBD1. Trimming at V came to 2 bases and at J to 5 bases, leaving 7 bases not matched to a gene. Germline V lookup: CDR1 DFQATT, CDR2 SNEGSKA (reference sequence). This CDR3 has 14 residues. The CDR3, as DNA: TGCAGTGCTAGACAACCGGGACAGGAGTATGGCTACACCTTC. The encoded protein is CSARQPGQEYGYTF.

This sequence joins TRBV6-6 and TRBJ1-1; D unclear. With 5 bases removed from V and 2 bases from J, the gap between germline ends came to 15 bases. Per germline, CDR1 MNHNY and CDR2 SVGAGI (reference sequence). The CDR3 covers 15 residues. The CDR3 loop is CASSPVEWGNTEAFF. CDR3 bases: TGTGCCAGCAGTCCAGTCGAGTGGGGAAACACTGAAGCTTTCTTT.

The chain is built from TRBV7-2 and TRBJ2-7; D not resolved. V lost 1 base and J lost 3, with 7 bases in between. This CDR3 spans 13 amino acids. Germline values: CDR1 SGHTA, CDR2 FQGNSA. CDR3 nucleotides: TGTGCCAGCAGCTTAGTGACGGTCTACGAGCAGTACTTC. This codes for CASSLVTVYEQYF.

The CDR3 protein is CATSRTTGYNEQFF. DNA of the CDR3: TGTGCCACCAGCAGGACTACAGGGTACAATGAGCAGTTCTTC. This chain links TRBV15 with TRBJ2-1, with D perhaps TRBD1 (6 bases). Germline V gene data show CDR1 as LNHNV and CDR2 as YYDKDF (reference sequence). The length of the CDR3 is 14 residues. The V gene lost 3 bases and the J gene lost 4 bases, with 10 bases spanning the gap.

A single count supports this clonotype. The chain combines TRBV4-2 with TRBJ2-1; D uncertain. Trimming pared 4 bases from V and 15 bases from J, leaving 19 bases between. The CDR3 is 13 amino acids. Looked up from germline, CDR1 is LGHNA and CDR2 is YNFKEQ. The CDR3 DNA sequence: TGTGCCAGCAGCCCCGGGCGTGGGGTCTACGGGTTCTTC. As protein: CASSPGRGVYGFF.

V gene TRBV20-1 combines with J gene TRBJ1-3; D uncertain. Germline V gives CDR1 DFQATT, CDR2 SNEGSKA (reference sequence). The germline V and J ends were trimmed by 0 bases and 2 bases, with 17 bases remaining between them. The CDR3 runs 17 residues. CDR3 sequence reads: CSARDSGRETPGNTIYF. CDR3 sequence (DNA): TGCAGTGCTAGAGATTCTGGGCGGGAAACGCCTGGAAACACCATATATTTT.

The chain is built from TRBV5-6 and TRBJ2-3; no definite D call. CDR1 is SGHDT, CDR2 YYEEEE, per germline. The CDR3 runs 14 residues. V shed 3 bases and J shed 2 bases, with 10 bases lying between them. CDR3 region: CASSSEGITDTQYF. CDR3 DNA: TGTGCCAGCAGCTCAGAAGGGATCACAGATACGCAGTATTTT.

The CDR3 bases are TGTGCCACCAGTGGCCGGTCCGGGCCCCAGCATTTT. Its translation: CATSGRSGPQHF. The chain combines TRBV24-1 with TRBJ1-5, with D hard to call. V shed 5 bases and J shed 9 bases, with 10 bases lying between them. Germline lookup yields CDR1 KGHDR and CDR2 SFDVKD. This CDR3 is built from 12 residues.

The chain uses TRBV20-1 and TRBJ1-3; unclear D gene. The V end was cut by 3 bases, the J end by 0 bases, with 12 bases between. The CDR3 spans 15 residues. Germline-derived CDR1 and CDR2 are DFQATT and SNEGSKA (reference sequence). CDR3 nucleotides: TGCAGTGCTAGGATCAGTGGGCTCTCTGGAAACACCATATATTTT. Translated: CSARISGLSGNTIYF.

The chain couples TRBV29-1 to TRBJ1-2; D gene uncertain. The CDR3 spans 15 residues. Germline values: CDR1 SQVTM, CDR2 ANQGSEA. Trimming left V 0 bases short and J 2 bases short, with 13 bases between. The chain's CDR3 is CSVEEVPSPNYGYTF. CDR3 sequence (DNA): TGCAGCGTTGAAGAGGTGCCCAGCCCAAACTATGGCTACACCTTC. Filled out from reference TRBV29-1 and TRBJ1-2, the complete variable domain reads SAVISQKPSRDICQRGTSLTIQCQVDSQVTMMFWYRQQPGQSLTLIATANQGSEATYESGFVIDKFPISRPNLTFSTLTVSNMSPEDSSIYLCSVEEVPSPNYGYTFGSGTRLTVV.

The count of this clonotype is one. The chain is built from TRBV5-4 and TRBJ1-5; 8 nucleotides agree with TRBD1. This CDR3 is built from 15 residues. Germline CDR1 is SGHNT and CDR2 is YYREEE (reference sequence). V shed 0 bases and J 6 bases; nucleotides not matched to a gene: 5. The CDR3 region is CASSLGQGTGQPQHF. The CDR3 DNA is TGTGCCAGCAGCTTGGGACAGGGGACAGGTCAGCCCCAGCATTTT.

The V gene is TRBV24-1, the J gene TRBJ2-1; 9 bases agree with TRBD1. Germline V gene data show CDR1 as KGHDR and CDR2 as SFDVKD. The CDR3 covers 14 residues. V shed 7 bases and J 9 bases; nucleotides not matched to a gene: 9. CDR3 sequence reads: CATSRDRVAVEQFF. The DNA for the CDR3 is TGTGCCACCAGCCGGGACAGGGTAGCGGTTGAGCAGTTCTTC.

On this clonotype: A junction end diverges from the germline sequence, so it may reflect a read error. The V gene is TRBV5-6, the J gene TRBJ2-1, with 10 bases that match TRBD1. Per germline, CDR1 SGHDT and CDR2 YYEEEE. The CDR3 totals 17 residues. The CDR3 region is CASRTGTGAIRYNEQFF. CDR3 nucleotides: TGCGCCAGCAGGACCGGGACAGGGGCCATCAGATACAATGAGCAGTTCTTC.

The chain has TRBV5-6 and TRBJ2-5, with a tentative D call TRBD2 (5 bases). With 5 bases removed from V and 2 bases from J, the gap between germline ends came to 13 bases. Per the germline V gene, CDR1 is SGHDT and CDR2 is YYEEEE. The CDR3 loop spans 14 amino acids. CDR3 amino acids: CASSNPPGQETQYF. The CDR3 region has the DNA TGTGCCAGCAGTAATCCTCCGGGGCAAGAGACCCAGTACTTC.

The chain links TRBV25-1 to TRBJ2-3; no firm D call. From germline, CDR1 is MGHDK and CDR2 SYGVNS. The V gene lost 4 bases and the J gene lost 5 bases, with 10 bases spanning the gap. The CDR3 contains 13 residues. The CDR3 sequence: CASSGPTVDTQYF. The CDR3, as DNA: TGTGCCAGCAGTGGGCCGACGGTAGATACGCAGTATTTT.

The rearrangement uses TRBV20-1 and TRBJ2-3; 11 bases are a match to TRBD2. The germline gives CDR1 DFQATT, CDR2 SNEGSKA (reference sequence). The CDR3 runs to 15 residues. The V segment lost 3 bases and the J segment 3 bases; nucleotides outside the gene matches: 5. CDR3 amino acids: CSASILAGVTDTQYF. The CDR3 DNA reads TGCAGTGCTAGTATACTAGCGGGGGTTACAGATACGCAGTATTTT.

This clonotype has more than one count but fewer than ten. The gene calls are TRBV5-1 and TRBJ2-1; D may be TRBD2 (5 bases). This CDR3 contains 15 residues. V was cut by 0 bases and J by 0 bases, with 7 bases left in between. The germline V gene encodes CDR1 SGHRS and CDR2 YFSETQ. CDR3: CASSLVGNSYNEQFF. CDR3 bases: TGCGCCAGCAGCTTGGTCGGGAACTCCTACAATGAGCAGTTCTTC.

This clonotype appeared a few times. V usage is TRBV30 and J usage is TRBJ2-7; D gene unclear. The germline V and J ends were trimmed by 0 bases and 4 bases, with 7 bases remaining between them. The CDR3 totals 12 residues. Germline values: CDR1 GTSNPN, CDR2 SVGIG (reference sequence). Here the CDR3 DNA reads TGTGCCTGGAGTGTGGGTTCGTACGAGCAGTACTTC. It translates to CAWSVGSYEQYF.

This rearrangement joins TRBV4-3 to TRBJ2-1, with D perhaps assigned TRBD1 or TRBD2 (5 bases each). Trimming pared 0 bases from V and 8 bases from J, leaving 8 bases between. Germline values: CDR1 LGHNA, CDR2 YSLEER. The CDR3 spans 13 residues. Written as DNA, the CDR3 is TGCGCCAGCAGCCAAGATGAGGGGTATGAGCAGTTCTTC. Protein sequence: CASSQDEGYEQFF.

The genes are TRBV29-1 and TRBJ2-4; tentative D call: TRBD2 (6 bases). Trimming stripped 7 bases from V and 7 bases from J, with 14 bases between. Germline lookup yields CDR1 SQVTM and CDR2 ANQGSEA. The CDR3 has 12 residues. DNA for the CDR3: TGCAGCGCCGGCCTGACTAGTAACATTCAGTACTTC. Residues: CSAGLTSNIQYF.

The rearrangement joins TRBV30 to TRBJ1-6; D not resolved. Trimming left V 2 bases short and J 6 bases short, with 5 bases between. CDR3 length equals 12 residues. Germline V gene lookup returns CDR1 GTSNPN and CDR2 SVGIG (reference sequence). The CDR3 here is CAWSRVNSPLHF. The CDR3 DNA reads as TGTGCCTGGAGTAGAGTTAATTCACCCCTCCACTTT.

The CDR3 sequence: CASSPLEQAGGIAFF. The CDR3, as DNA: TGTGCCAGCAGTCCCCTGGAGCAGGCCGGCGGCATCGCTTTCTTT. The rearrangement joins TRBV27 to TRBJ1-1; D remains unclear. The ends were cut back, 5 bases at V and 11 bases at J, with 24 bases in the middle. The length of the CDR3 is 15 residues. Germline CDR1 is MNHEY and CDR2 is SMNVEV (reference sequence).

The gene calls are TRBV7-2 and TRBJ2-1; D may be TRBD1 or TRBD2 (5 bases each). Trimming took 4 bases from V and 9 from J, leaving 16 bases between them. Germline V gene lookup returns CDR1 SGHTA and CDR2 FQGNSA. There are 14 residues in the CDR3. The CDR3 is CASSWGPAGGEQFF. In DNA form, the CDR3 reads TGTGCCAGCAGCTGGGGACCGGCCGGCGGTGAGCAGTTCTTC.

This chain links TRBV29-1 with TRBJ2-7; 10 bases fit TRBD2. Germline CDR1 reads SQVTM; CDR2 reads ANQGSEA. This CDR3 region has 14 residues. V trimming: 6 bases; J trimming: 7 bases; junction bases outside the gene matches: 12. This chain's CDR3 is CSVLPSGGSGEQYF. CDR3 in DNA: TGCAGCGTCCTCCCTAGCGGGGGCTCGGGTGAGCAGTACTTC.

The sample holds one count of this clonotype. V usage is TRBV10-3 and J usage is TRBJ2-7; 10 bases are a match to TRBD1. The CDR3 totals 14 residues. The germline V gene has CDR1 ENHRY and CDR2 SYGVKD. V gave up 5 bases and J gave up 5 bases; unmatched junction bases: 6. The CDR3 DNA reads TGTGCCATCAGTAAGCTCGGACAGGGGGACGAGCAGTACTTC. It codes for CAISKLGQGDEQYF.

The CDR3 region has the DNA TGCGCCAGCAGCCAAGCGAGGAGGGATGGCTACACCTTC. Translating it yields CASSQARRDGYTF. The chain joins TRBV4-3 to TRBJ1-2; D gene ambiguous. The CDR3 runs 13 residues. From germline, CDR1 is LGHNA and CDR2 YSLEER. V lost 1 base and J lost 6, with 9 bases in between.

The V call is TRBV7-8, the J call TRBJ2-1; D unclear. Germline CDR1 is SGHVS and CDR2 is FQNEAQ. CDR3 length equals 16 residues. V was cut by 3 bases and J by 8 bases, with 20 bases left in between. The CDR3 here is CASSLASFGQADEQFF. As DNA, the CDR3 is TGTGCCAGCAGCTTGGCGTCGTTCGGCCAGGCCGATGAGCAGTTCTTC.

The genes are TRBV30 and TRBJ1-5; no reliable D call. CDR1 is GTSNPN, CDR2 SVGIG, per germline (reference sequence). Trimming shortened V by 0 bases and J by 3 bases, and 3 bases separated the two germline ends. The CDR3 sequence is 12 residues long. The CDR3 reads CAWSVSNQPQHF. CDR3 DNA: TGTGCCTGGAGTGTTTCCAATCAGCCCCAGCATTTT. The whole variable domain, filled in from reference TRBV30 and TRBJ1-5, reads SQTIHQWPATLVQPVGSPLSLECTVEGTSNPNLYWYRQAAGRGLQLLFYSVGIGQISSEVPQNLSASRPQDRQFILSSKKLLLSDSGFYLCAWSVSNQPQHFGDGTRLSIL.

The genes are TRBV5-4 and TRBJ2-3, with 7 bases aligning to TRBD2. The CDR3 runs to 15 residues. The V gene end was trimmed by 1 base and the J gene end by 3 bases; junction bases not matched to a gene: 5. CDR1 is SGHNT, CDR2 YYREEE, per germline (reference sequence). This chain's CDR3 is CASSLTSAVTDTQYF. CDR3 in DNA: TGTGCCAGCAGCTTGACTAGCGCGGTTACAGATACGCAGTATTTT.